This T cell receptor beta chain came from a study of molecular identifiers for immune sequencing clone quantification. The study's findings and limits: Clones that exceeded 20 RNA copies held over 99% of effector molecules, yet under 1% in naive cells. Spiked Jurkat TCR RNA equivalent to one cell reportedly surfaced among some 1 million naive cells.

This CDR3 has 16 amino acids. Germline CDR1 KGHSH, CDR2 LQKENI. V lost 2 bases and J lost 3; bases outside the gene matches: 7. Preparation methods for the bulk TCR libraries were those previously described, with listed TCR primers. TCRdb reanalysed the PCR reads using MiXCR and keeps one entry per CDR3 protein. The table has about 500,000 distinct CDR3 sequences, around 23% seen once. A few counts support this clonotype. Its antigen is currently unknown. This clonotype originated in a human donor in good health. Some libraries in this study had Jurkat cell RNA spiked in. The sequencing input was naive CD8+ T cells from blood, with Jurkat cell RNA spiked in. Indicated subset: FACS-sorted CD8+CD4-CCR7+CD45RA+ naive T cells. The chain employs TRBV18 and TRBJ2-7; 10 bases are shared with TRBD1. CDR3 DNA: TGTGCCAGCTCACCAACCGGGACAGGGGTCTTCTACGAGCAGTACTTC. This encodes CASSPTGTGVFYEQYF.